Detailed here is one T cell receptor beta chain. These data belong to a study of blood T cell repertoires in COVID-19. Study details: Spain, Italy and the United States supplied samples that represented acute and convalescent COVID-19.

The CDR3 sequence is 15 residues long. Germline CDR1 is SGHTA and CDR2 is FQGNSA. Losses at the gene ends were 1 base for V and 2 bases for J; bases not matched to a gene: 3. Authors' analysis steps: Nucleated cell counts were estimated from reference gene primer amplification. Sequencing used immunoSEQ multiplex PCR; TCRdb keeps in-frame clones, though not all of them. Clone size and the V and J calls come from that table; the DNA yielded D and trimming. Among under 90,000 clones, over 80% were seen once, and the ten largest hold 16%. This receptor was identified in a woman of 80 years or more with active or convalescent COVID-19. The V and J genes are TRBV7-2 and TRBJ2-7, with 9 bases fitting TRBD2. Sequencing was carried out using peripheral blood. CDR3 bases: TGTGCCAGCAGCTTAGAGCTAGCGGGGACCTACGAGCAGTACTTC. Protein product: CASSLELAGTYEQYF.